This TCR beta chain was sequenced during a study of cytomegalovirus exposure and HLA in healthy donors. The primer mix had 60 Vbeta and 13 Jbeta primers. Repertoires were generated with immunoSEQ multiplex PCR, while TCRdb's copy carries only in-frame clones and drops some. The sample records hundreds of thousands of clones, around 83% being singletons. V lost 4 bases and J lost 5, with 15 bases in between. This CDR3 has 14 residues. From germline, CDR1 is SGDLS and CDR2 YYNGEE. The TCR comes from a girl between 5 and 17 years old in good health and CMV-seronegative. Sequencing used PBMCs. The chain joins TRBV9 to TRBJ1-1; D gene uncertain. The CDR3 bases are TGTGCCAGCAGCCCCCTTTCCGCGGGTACTGAAGCTTTCTTT. Translation: CASSPLSAGTEAFF.